This T cell receptor beta chain originates from a study of T cells in Graves' hyperthyroidism and ophthalmopathy. RNA transcripts yielded amplified TCR beta CDR3 regions. First-round RT-PCR with HTBI primers amplified the TCR CDR3 region. From the multiplex PCR reads, TCRdb called clonotypes with MiXCR, one entry per CDR3 protein. Of more than 650,000 distinct CDR3 sequences listed, 13% to 15% are singletons. Germline CDR1 is GTSNPN and CDR2 is SVGIG (reference sequence). The CDR3 extends over 14 amino acids. V lost 7 bases to trimming and J lost 0 bases; unmatched junction nucleotides: 7. The TCR originated in a woman under 30 with Graves' hyperthyroidism. The chain combines TRBV30 with TRBJ2-7, with 9 bases identical to TRBD2. Sequencing used blood. The CDR3 DNA sequence: TGTGCCTCCGACCTAGCGGGGAGCTCCTACGAGCAGTACTTC. It translates to CASDLAGSSYEQYF.